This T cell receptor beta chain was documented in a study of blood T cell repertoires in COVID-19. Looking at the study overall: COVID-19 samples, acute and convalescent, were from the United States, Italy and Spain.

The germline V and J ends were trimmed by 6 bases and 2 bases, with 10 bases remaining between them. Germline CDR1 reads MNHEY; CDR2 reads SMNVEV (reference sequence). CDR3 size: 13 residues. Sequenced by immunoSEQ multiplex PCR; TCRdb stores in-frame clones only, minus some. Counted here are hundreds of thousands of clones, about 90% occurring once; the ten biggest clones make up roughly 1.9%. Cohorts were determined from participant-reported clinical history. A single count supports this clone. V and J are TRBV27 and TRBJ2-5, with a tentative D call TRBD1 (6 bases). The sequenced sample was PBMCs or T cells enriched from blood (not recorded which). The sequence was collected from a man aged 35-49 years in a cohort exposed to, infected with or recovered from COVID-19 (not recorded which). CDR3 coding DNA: TGTGCCAGCAGCTACAGGGAACAAGAGACCCAGTACTTC. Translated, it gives CASSYREQETQYF.